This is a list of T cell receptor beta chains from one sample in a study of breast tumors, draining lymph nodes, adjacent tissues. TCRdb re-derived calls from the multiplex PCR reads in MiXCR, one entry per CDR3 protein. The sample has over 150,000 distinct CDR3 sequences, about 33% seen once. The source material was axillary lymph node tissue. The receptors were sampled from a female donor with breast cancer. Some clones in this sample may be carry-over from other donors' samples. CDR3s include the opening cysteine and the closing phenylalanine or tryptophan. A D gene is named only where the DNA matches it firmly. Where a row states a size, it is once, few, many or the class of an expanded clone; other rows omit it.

CASSLGGQPQYF	TGTGCCAGCAGCTTAGGGGGGCAGCCGCAGTATTTT	NA	TRBV7-8	TRBJ2-3	many
CASRQTGQGSGYTF	TGTGCCAGCAGACAAACGGGACAGGGAAGTGGCTACACCTTC	TRBD1	TRBV25-1	TRBJ1-2	many
CSADLAGGPQETQYF	TGCAGTGCGGACCTAGCGGGGGGGCCTCAAGAGACCCAGTACTTC	TRBD2	TRBV20-1	TRBJ2-5	NA
CATIPGQGRNPGNTIYF	TGTGCCACCATCCCCGGACAGGGAAGAAATCCTGGAAACACCATATATTTT	TRBD1	TRBV24-1	TRBJ1-3	many
CASSLWGTDTQYF	TGCGCCAGCAGCTTGTGGGGGACAGATACGCAGTATTTT	NA	TRBV5-1	TRBJ2-3	many
CASGDRASTDTQYF	TGTGCCAGCGGGGACAGAGCTAGCACAGATACGCAGTATTTT	TRBD1	TRBV7-9	TRBJ2-3	many
CASSGQGRETQYF	TGTGCCAGCAGTGGGCAGGGTAGAGAGACCCAGTACTTC	NA	TRBV12-3/TRBV12-4	TRBJ2-5	NA
CATSTMWDSREAFF	TGTGCCACCAGCACGATGTGGGACAGCCGTGAAGCTTTCTTT	TRBD1	TRBV15	TRBJ1-1	NA
CATDAFSYNEQFF	TGTGCAACCGACGCGTTCTCCTACAATGAGCAGTTCTTC	NA	TRBV25-1	TRBJ2-1	NA
CASSIPKDEQFF	TGTGCCAGCAGTATTCCCAAGGATGAGCAGTTCTTC	NA	TRBV12-3/TRBV12-4	TRBJ2-1	many
CASSLDTGLTEAFF	TGTGCCAGCAGCTTGGATACAGGGCTCACTGAAGCTTTCTTT	NA	TRBV5-6	TRBJ1-1	many
CASSRVGGLRNEKLFF	TGTGCCAGTAGTAGGGTGGGGGGTCTCAGGAATGAAAAACTGTTTTTT	NA	TRBV19	TRBJ1-4	NA
CASSLAPAGTGGDTQYF	TGTGCCAGCAGCTTAGCCCCTGCCGGGACAGGGGGAGATACGCAGTATTTT	TRBD1	TRBV7-6	TRBJ2-3	NA
CASSIQGAASPLHF	TGTGCCAGTAGCATACAGGGGGCGGCTTCACCCCTCCACTTT	TRBD1	TRBV19	TRBJ1-6	many
CASSSLAGTYNEQFF	TGTGCCAGCAGTTCCCTAGCGGGGACTTACAATGAGCAGTTCTTC	TRBD2	TRBV7-9	TRBJ2-1	many
CASGGLAGDYPTDTQYF	TGTGCCAGCGGGGGACTAGCGGGGGATTATCCCACAGATACGCAGTATTTT	TRBD2	TRBV3-1	TRBJ2-3	NA
CASKRRYNSPLHF	TGTGCCAGCAAGAGGCGATATAATTCACCCCTCCACTTT	NA	TRBV6-5	TRBJ1-6	many
CSATTPGYEQYF	TGCAGTGCAACCACCCCAGGGTACGAGCAGTACTTC	NA	TRBV20-1	TRBJ2-7	many
CAGSPGPGQCF	TGTGCCGGCAGCCCTGGGCCCGGCCAGTGCTTC	NA	TRBV7-9	TRBJ2-5	NA
CASSVGGGGVQYF	TGTGCCAGCAGCGTAGGAGGCGGGGGGGTGCAGTACTTC	TRBD2	TRBV9	TRBJ2-7	many
CASSEGDGGDVSYPF	TGTGCCAGCAGCGAGGGGGATGGGGGGGACGTGAGCTACCCCTTC	NA	TRBV7-9	TRBJ1-2	many
CASSSSVSSYEQYF	TGTGCCAGCAGCTCTAGCGTGAGCTCCTACGAGCAGTACTTC	NA	TRBV13	TRBJ2-7	many
CATSDNSGWPSVEQYF	TGTGCCACCAGTGATAATAGCGGGTGGCCCTCGGTCGAGCAGTATTTT	TRBD2	TRBV24-1	TRBJ2-3	NA
CASSLGMIKDTQYF	TGTGCCAGCAGTTTAGGTATGATAAAGGATACGCAGTATTTT	NA	TRBV12-3/TRBV12-4	TRBJ2-3	many
CASGLVLGGGFHEQYF	TGTGCTAGTGGTTTGGTACTCGGGGGGGGCTTCCACGAGCAGTACTTC	TRBD2	TRBV12-5	TRBJ2-7	many
CASSPGGGPGNTIYF	TGTGCCAGCAGCCCCGGGGGGGGGCCAGGAAACACCATATATTTT	NA	TRBV9	TRBJ1-3	NA
CASSEWREPHNEQFF	TGTGCCAGCAGTGAATGGCGGGAGCCCCACAATGAGCAGTTCTTC	TRBD2	TRBV2	TRBJ2-1	many
CASSSGQGGEKLFF	TGTGCCAGCAGCTCGGGACAGGGGGGAGAAAAACTGTTTTTT	TRBD1	TRBV28	TRBJ1-4	NA
CASSSVTSIAKNIQYF	TGTGCCAGCAGCTCGGTGACTAGCATAGCCAAAAACATTCAGTACTTC	TRBD2	TRBV11-3	TRBJ2-4	many
CAISGTGGNSGANVLTF	TGTGCCATCAGCGGGACAGGGGGCAACTCTGGGGCCAACGTCCTGACTTTC	TRBD1	TRBV10-3	TRBJ2-6	NA
CASSLDLTSGSQGQYF	TGTGCCAGCAGCTTAGACTTGACTAGCGGGAGCCAGGGGCAGTACTTC	TRBD2	TRBV7-9	TRBJ2-7	many
CASSQEFGGGNTIYF	TGTGCCAGCAGCCAAGAGTTCGGCGGTGGAAACACCATATATTTT	NA	TRBV3-1	TRBJ1-3	NA
CASSLAPAGANEQFF	TGTGCCAGCAGCTTAGCCCCAGCGGGAGCCAATGAGCAGTTCTTC	TRBD2	TRBV7-9	TRBJ2-1	NA
CASSLRTSGFYNEQFF	TGTGCCAGCAGCCTAAGGACTAGCGGGTTCTACAATGAGCAGTTCTTC	TRBD2	TRBV7-8	TRBJ2-1	NA
CASSSTGTSGMETQYF	TGTGCCAGCAGCTCCACCGGGACTAGCGGGATGGAGACCCAGTACTTC	TRBD2	TRBV5-8	TRBJ2-5	many
CACKKQGDPHNEQFF	TGTGCCTGCAAGAAACAGGGGGACCCGCACAATGAGCAGTTCTTC	TRBD1	TRBV6-1	TRBJ2-1	NA
CASTPRDGRQGQYF	TGTGCCAGCACCCCCCGGGACGGACGTCAGGGGCAGTACTTC	NA	TRBV12-3/TRBV12-4	TRBJ2-7	many
CATSRERSGQGNYEQYF	TGTGCCACCAGCAGAGAGAGATCTGGACAGGGGAACTACGAGCAGTACTTC	TRBD1	TRBV15	TRBJ2-7	once
CASSYRETGSPLHF	TGTGCCAGCAGTTACAGGGAAACGGGATCACCCCTCCACTTT	NA	TRBV27	TRBJ1-6	many
CASSQKADYEQYF	TGTGCCAGCAGCCAAAAGGCGGACTACGAGCAGTACTTC	NA	TRBV5-4	TRBJ2-7	many
CASSERSNTGELFF	TGTGCCAGCAGTGAACGTAGTAACACCGGGGAGCTGTTTTTT	NA	TRBV2	TRBJ2-2	many
CASSSKPDQPQHF	TGTGCCAGCAGTTCTAAACCGGATCAGCCCCAGCATTTT	NA	TRBV6-2/TRBV6-3	TRBJ1-5	NA
CASSRQSNTEAFF	TGTGCCAGCAGTCGACAGTCGAACACTGAAGCTTTCTTT	NA	TRBV11-3	TRBJ1-1	NA